These 9 T cell receptor beta chains were sequenced from one sample in a study of T cells in Graves' hyperthyroidism and ophthalmopathy. It was RNA transcripts that yielded the amplified TCR beta CDR3 regions. A first-round RT-PCR of the TCR CDR3 used the HTBI primer set. MiXCR, applied by TCRdb to the multiplex PCR reads, yields one record per CDR3 protein. The repertoire has approximately 410,000 distinct CDR3 sequences, approximately 13% of them found once; the top ten carry roughly 4.8%. Material: blood. Receptors were obtained from a woman between 18 and 30 years old with Graves' hyperthyroidism.

This clonotype was seen ten or more times. The chain joins TRBV7-9 to TRBJ1-1, with D tentatively TRBD1 (5 bases). This CDR3 has 15 amino acids. V lost 8 bases and J 0 bases, leaving 16 bases between the germline ends. Germline V lookup: CDR1 SEHNR, CDR2 FQNEAQ (reference sequence). The CDR3 DNA is TGTGCCAGCTCTCGCGAGGCAGGGCTGAACACTGAAGCTTTCTTT. Translating it yields CASSREAGLNTEAFF. Full variable domain (rest looked up from reference TRBV7-9 and TRBJ1-1): DTGVSQNPRHKITKRGQNVTFRCDPISEHNRLYWYRQTLGQGPEFLTYFQNEAQLEKSRLLSDRFSAERPKGSFSTLEIQRTEQGDSAMYLCASSREAGLNTEAFFGQGTRLTVV.

The V call is TRBV5-1, the J call TRBJ1-1; 7 bases map to TRBD1. With V trimmed by 0 bases and J by 0 bases, 5 bases remained unmatched. The CDR3 is 16 residues long. Germline V CDR1 and CDR2: SGHRS, YFSETQ. The CDR3 DNA sequence: TGCGCCAGCAGCTTGGACGGGACAGACATGAACACTGAAGCTTTCTTT. Its translation: CASSLDGTDMNTEAFF.

This clonotype was seen ten or more times. CDR3 nucleotides: TGTGCCAGCGGACCTAGGACTAGCGGGGTCAATGAGCAGTTCTTC. This codes for CASGPRTSGVNEQFF. V is TRBV28 and J is TRBJ2-1, with 12 bases fitting TRBD2. V was clipped by 8 bases and J by 6 bases; unmatched bases: 8. Germline CDR1 MDHEN, CDR2 SYDVKM. This CDR3 contains 15 residues.

The rearrangement joins TRBV20-1 to TRBJ2-7; 8 bases map to TRBD2. J gave up 2 bases and V 0 bases, and 6 bases lay outside the gene matches. The CDR3 consists of 15 residues. Germline CDR1 DFQATT, CDR2 SNEGSKA (reference sequence). DNA of the CDR3: TGCAGTGCTAGAGATCCAGCTAGCGGGCCCTACGAGCAGTACTTC. It is translated as CSARDPASGPYEQYF.

This clonotype was found many times. The chain links TRBV28 to TRBJ1-5; 8 bases map to TRBD1. V trimming: 2 bases; J trimming: 6 bases; junction bases outside the gene matches: 9. CDR1 MDHEN and CDR2 SYDVKM come from the germline V gene. This CDR3 spans 16 amino acids. The CDR3 DNA sequence: TGTGCCAGCAGTTTAGGGGCAGGGGGCGGGAGTCAGCCCCAGCATTTT. The encoded protein is CASSLGAGGGSQPQHF.

The rearrangement joins TRBV5-1 to TRBJ2-2; 9 nucleotides agree with TRBD2. J lost 1 base, V lost 4 bases, and 11 bases had no gene match. The germline V gene has CDR1 SGHRS and CDR2 YFSETQ. The CDR3 has 18 amino acids. CDR3 nucleotides: TGCGCCAGCAGCCCTGCACAAGGCGGGAGGGGGAACACCGGGGAGCTGTTTTTT. Encoded protein: CASSPAQGGRGNTGELFF.

This chain connects TRBV24-1 to TRBJ2-1; the D is unclear. V lost 3 bases, J lost 9 bases, and 8 bases lay in between. The CDR3 covers 12 residues. Germline lookup yields CDR1 KGHDR and CDR2 SFDVKD. CDR3 nucleotide sequence: TGTGCCACCAGTGATAGTCCTGGTGAGCAGTTCTTC. This codes for CATSDSPGEQFF.

Many counts were recorded for this clonotype. V and J are TRBV3-1 and TRBJ2-5; D remains ambiguous. V was trimmed by 0 bases and J by 5 bases, leaving 4 bases between them. Germline V gene data show CDR1 as LGHDT and CDR2 as YNNKEL (reference sequence). The CDR3 contains 12 residues. Here the CDR3 reads CASSQEAETQYF. The CDR3 DNA sequence: TGTGCCAGCAGCCAAGAAGCGGAGACCCAGTACTTC.

This clonotype has at least ten counts. This chain connects TRBV3-1 to TRBJ2-1; D is unresolved. The CDR3 spans 15 residues. CDR1 LGHDT and CDR2 YNNKEL come from the germline V gene (reference sequence). Trimming cost V 0 bases and J 0 bases, with 6 bases left between them. CDR3 sequence: CASSQEPVSYNEQFF. In DNA, the CDR3 is TGTGCCAGCAGCCAAGAACCCGTCTCCTACAATGAGCAGTTCTTC.